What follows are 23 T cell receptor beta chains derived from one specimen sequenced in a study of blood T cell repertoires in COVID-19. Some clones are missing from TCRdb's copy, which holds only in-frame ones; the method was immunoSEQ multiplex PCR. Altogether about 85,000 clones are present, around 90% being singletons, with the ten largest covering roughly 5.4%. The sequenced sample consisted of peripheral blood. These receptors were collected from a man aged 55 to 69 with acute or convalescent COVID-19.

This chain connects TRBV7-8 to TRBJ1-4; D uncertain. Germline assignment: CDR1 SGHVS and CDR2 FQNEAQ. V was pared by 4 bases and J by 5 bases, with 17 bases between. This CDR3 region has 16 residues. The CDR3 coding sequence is TGTGCCAGCAGCTCCGGGAGGGTGGTGTGGAATGAAAAACTGTTTTTT. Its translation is CASSSGRVVWNEKLFF. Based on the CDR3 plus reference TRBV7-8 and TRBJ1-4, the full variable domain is GAGVSQSPRYKVAKRGQDVALRCDPISGHVSLFWYQQALGQGPEFLTYFQNEAQLDKSGLPSDRFFAERPEGSVSTLKIQRTQQEDSAVYLCASSSGRVVWNEKLFFGSGTQLSVL.

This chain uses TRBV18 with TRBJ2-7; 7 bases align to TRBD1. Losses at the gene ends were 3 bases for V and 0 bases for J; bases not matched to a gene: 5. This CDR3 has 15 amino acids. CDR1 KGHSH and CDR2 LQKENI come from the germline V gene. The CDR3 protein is CASSPIQGSSYEQYF. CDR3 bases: TGTGCCAGCTCACCTATACAGGGGAGCTCCTACGAGCAGTACTTC.

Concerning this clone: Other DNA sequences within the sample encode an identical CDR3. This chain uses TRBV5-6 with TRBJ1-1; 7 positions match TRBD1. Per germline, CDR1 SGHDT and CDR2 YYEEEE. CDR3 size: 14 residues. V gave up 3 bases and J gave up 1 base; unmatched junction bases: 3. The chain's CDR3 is CASSSGTANTEAFF. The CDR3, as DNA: TGTGCCAGCAGCTCCGGGACAGCGAACACTGAAGCTTTCTTT.

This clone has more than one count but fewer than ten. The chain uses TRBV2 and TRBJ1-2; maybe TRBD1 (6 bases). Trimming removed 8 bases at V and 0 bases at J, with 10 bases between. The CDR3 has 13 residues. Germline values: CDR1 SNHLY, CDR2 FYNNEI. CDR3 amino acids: CASQQGANYGYTF. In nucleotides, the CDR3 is TGTGCCAGCCAACAGGGAGCTAACTATGGCTACACCTTC.

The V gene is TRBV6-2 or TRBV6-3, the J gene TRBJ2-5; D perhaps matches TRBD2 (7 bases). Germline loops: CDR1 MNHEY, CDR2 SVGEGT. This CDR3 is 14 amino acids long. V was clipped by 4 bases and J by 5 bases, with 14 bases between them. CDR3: CASSFAGEGETQYF. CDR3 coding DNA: TGTGCCAGCAGTTTCGCAGGGGAGGGGGAGACCCAGTACTTC.

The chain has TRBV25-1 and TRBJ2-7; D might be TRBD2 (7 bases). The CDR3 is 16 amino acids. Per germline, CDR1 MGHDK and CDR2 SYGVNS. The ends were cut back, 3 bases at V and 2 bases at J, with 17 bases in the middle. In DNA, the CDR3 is TGTGCCAGCAGTGAGCGTACAGGGAGGGGTCCCTACGAGCAGTACTTC. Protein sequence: CASSERTGRGPYEQYF.

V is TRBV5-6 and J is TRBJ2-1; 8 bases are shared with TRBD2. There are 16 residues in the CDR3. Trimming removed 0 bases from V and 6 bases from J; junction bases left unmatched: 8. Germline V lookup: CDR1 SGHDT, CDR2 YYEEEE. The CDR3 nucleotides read TGTGCCAGCAGCTTGGGTCTAGCGGGTGCTAGCAATGAGCAGTTCTTC. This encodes CASSLGLAGASNEQFF.

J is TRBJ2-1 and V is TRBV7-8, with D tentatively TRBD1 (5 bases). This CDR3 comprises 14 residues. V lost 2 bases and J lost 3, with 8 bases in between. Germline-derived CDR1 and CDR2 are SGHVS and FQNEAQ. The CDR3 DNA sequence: TGTGCCAGCAGCTTAAGGACAATCTACAATGAGCAGTTCTTC. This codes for CASSLRTIYNEQFF.

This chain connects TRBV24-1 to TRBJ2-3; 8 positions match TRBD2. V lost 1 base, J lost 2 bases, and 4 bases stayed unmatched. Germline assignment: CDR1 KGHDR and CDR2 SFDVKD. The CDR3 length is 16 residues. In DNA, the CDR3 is TGTGCCACCAGTGATTTAGCGGGGGACAACACAGATACGCAGTATTTT. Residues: CATSDLAGDNTDTQYF.

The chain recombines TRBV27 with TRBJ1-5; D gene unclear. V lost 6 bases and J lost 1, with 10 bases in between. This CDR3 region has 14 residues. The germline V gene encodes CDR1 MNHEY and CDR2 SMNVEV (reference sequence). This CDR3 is CASRDGGSNQPQHF. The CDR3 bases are TGTGCCAGCAGGGACGGAGGAAGCAATCAGCCCCAGCATTTT.

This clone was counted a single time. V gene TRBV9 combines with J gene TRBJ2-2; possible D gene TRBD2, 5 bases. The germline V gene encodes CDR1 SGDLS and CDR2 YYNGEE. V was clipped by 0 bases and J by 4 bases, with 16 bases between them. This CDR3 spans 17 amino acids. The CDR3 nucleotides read TGTGCCAGCAGCGTAGAAGGCTTCGCGGGTGTCACCGGGGAGCTGTTTTTT. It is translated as CASSVEGFAGVTGELFF.

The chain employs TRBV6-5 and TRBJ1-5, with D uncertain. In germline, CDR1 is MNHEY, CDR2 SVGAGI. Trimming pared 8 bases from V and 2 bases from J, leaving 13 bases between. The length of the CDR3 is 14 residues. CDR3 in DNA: TGTGCCAGCTCGAGGGCCCGGGGCAATCAGCCCCAGCATTTT. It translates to CASSRARGNQPQHF.

The DNA for the CDR3 is TGTGCCTGGGCGAACAGGGGAGGCACAGATACGCAGTATTTT. It specifies CAWANRGGTDTQYF. This chain links TRBV30 with TRBJ2-3; 7 nucleotides agree with TRBD1. There are 14 residues in the CDR3. The germline V gene encodes CDR1 GTSNPN and CDR2 SVGIG (reference sequence). V gave up 5 bases and J gave up 1 base; unmatched junction bases: 6.

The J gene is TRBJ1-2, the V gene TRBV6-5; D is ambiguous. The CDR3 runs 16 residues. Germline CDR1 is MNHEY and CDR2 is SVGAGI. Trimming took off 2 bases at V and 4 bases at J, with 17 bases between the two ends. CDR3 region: CASSYPMWTKSYGYTF. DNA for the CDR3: TGTGCCAGCAGTTACCCGATGTGGACTAAAAGCTATGGCTACACCTTC.

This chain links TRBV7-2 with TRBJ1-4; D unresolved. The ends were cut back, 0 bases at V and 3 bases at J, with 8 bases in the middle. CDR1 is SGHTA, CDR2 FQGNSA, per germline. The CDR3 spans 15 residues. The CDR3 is CASSLAALANEKLFF. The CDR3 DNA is TGTGCCAGCAGCTTAGCGGCCCTCGCTAATGAAAAACTGTTTTTT.

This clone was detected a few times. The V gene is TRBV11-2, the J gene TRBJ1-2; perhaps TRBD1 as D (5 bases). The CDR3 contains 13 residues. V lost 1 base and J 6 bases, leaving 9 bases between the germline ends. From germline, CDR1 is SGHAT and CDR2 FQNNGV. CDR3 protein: CASSLGGGDGYTF. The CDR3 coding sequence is TGTGCCAGCAGCTTAGGGGGGGGAGATGGCTACACCTTC. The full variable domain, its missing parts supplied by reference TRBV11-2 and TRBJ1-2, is EAGVAQSPRYKIIEKRQSVAFWCNPISGHATLYWYQQILGQGPKLLIQFQNNGVVDDSQLPKDRFSAERLKGVDSTLKIQPAKLEDSAVYLCASSLGGGDGYTFGSGTRLTVV.

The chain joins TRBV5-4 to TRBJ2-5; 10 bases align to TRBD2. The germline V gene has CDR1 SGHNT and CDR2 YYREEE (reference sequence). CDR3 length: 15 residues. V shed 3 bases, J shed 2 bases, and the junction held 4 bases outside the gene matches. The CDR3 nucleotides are TGTGCCAGCAGCTCGGGACTAGCGACTCAAGAGACCCAGTACTTC. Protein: CASSSGLATQETQYF.

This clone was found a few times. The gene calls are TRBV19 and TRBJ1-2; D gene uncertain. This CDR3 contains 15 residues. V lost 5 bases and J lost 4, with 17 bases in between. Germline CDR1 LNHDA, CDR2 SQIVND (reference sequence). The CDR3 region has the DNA TGTGCCAGTAGTTCAACACCCGACTCGAGCTATGGCTACACCTTC. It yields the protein CASSSTPDSSYGYTF.

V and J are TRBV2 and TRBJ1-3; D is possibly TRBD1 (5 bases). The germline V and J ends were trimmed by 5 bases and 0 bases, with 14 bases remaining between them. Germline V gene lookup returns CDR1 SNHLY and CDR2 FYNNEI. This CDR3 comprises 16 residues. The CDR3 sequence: CASSLGESISGNTIYF. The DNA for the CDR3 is TGTGCCAGCAGTCTAGGGGAATCCATCTCTGGAAACACCATATATTTT.

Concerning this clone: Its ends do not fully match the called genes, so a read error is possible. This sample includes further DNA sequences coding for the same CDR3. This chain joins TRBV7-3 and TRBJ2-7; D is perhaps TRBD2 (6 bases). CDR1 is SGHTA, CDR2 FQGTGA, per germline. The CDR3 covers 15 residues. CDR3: CASSPQSGEAYEQYF. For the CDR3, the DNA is TGCGCCAGCAGCCCCCAGTCGGGGGAAGCCTACGAGCAGTACTTC. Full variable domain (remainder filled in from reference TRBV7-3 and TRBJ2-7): GAGVSQTPSNKVTEKGKYVELRCDPISGHTALYWYRQSLGQGPEFLIYFQGTGAADDSGLPNDRFFAVRPEGSVSTLKIQRTERGDSAVYLCASSPQSGEAYEQYFGPGTRLTVT.

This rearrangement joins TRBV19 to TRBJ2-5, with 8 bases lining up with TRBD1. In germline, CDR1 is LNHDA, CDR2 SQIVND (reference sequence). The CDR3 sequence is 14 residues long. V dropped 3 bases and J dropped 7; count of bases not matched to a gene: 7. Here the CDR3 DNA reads TGTGCCAGTAGTATGACAGGGGACCGTGGGACCCAGTACTTC. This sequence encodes CASSMTGDRGTQYF.

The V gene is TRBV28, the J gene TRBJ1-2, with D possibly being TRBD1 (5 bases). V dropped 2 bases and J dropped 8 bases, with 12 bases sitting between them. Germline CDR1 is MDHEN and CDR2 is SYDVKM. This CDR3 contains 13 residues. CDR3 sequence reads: CASSLPGLRGYTF. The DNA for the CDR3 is TGTGCCAGCAGTTTACCAGGGCTGAGAGGCTACACCTTC.

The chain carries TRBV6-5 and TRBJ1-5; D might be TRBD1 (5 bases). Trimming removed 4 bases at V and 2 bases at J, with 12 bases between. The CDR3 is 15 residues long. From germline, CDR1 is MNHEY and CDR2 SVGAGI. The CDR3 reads CASSWGSQGNQPQHF. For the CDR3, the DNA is TGTGCCAGCAGTTGGGGCTCCCAGGGCAATCAGCCCCAGCATTTT.